In this sample, the clone carrying this T cell receptor beta chain turned up once. This entry is derived from a study of T cell changes during pregnancy in multiple sclerosis. Produced via immunoSEQ multiplex PCR; TCRdb's table is partial and in-frame only. The data contain roughly 52,000 clones, more than 80% of them singletons. The CDR3 is made up of 16 amino acids. This chain links TRBV1 with TRBJ2-3; TRBD2 was called by the table and not checked on the DNA. TRBV1 is classified as a pseudogene. This receptor was taken from a female donor with multiple sclerosis, enrolled in a pregnancy study. The sequences come from CD4+ T cells from peripheral blood mononuclear cells, collected in the first trimester of pregnancy. CDR3 sequence (DNA): TGCACCATGGGACTAGCGGGGGGAATGAGGACAGATACGCAGTATTTT. It specifies CTMGLAGGMRTDTQYF.